One and the same sample provided the 30 T cell receptor beta chains below, sequenced in a study of tumor-infiltrating lymphocytes in oesophageal squamous cell carcinoma. One entry per CDR3 protein results from TCRdb running MiXCR on the PCR reads. The sample has roughly 20,000 distinct CDR3 sequences; more than 35% are singletons. The sequenced sample consisted of esophageal tumor tissue. These receptors came from a male donor with esophageal squamous cell carcinoma.

This clonotype was counted a few times. The chain employs TRBV5-1 and TRBJ2-1; TRBD1 matches 9 bases. The CDR3 is 15 amino acids. V lost 0 bases, J lost 7 bases, and 5 bases stayed unmatched. From germline, CDR1 is SGHRS and CDR2 YFSETQ. The CDR3, as DNA: TGCGCCAGCAGCTTGGACGGGGACAGGGCAAATGAGCAGTTCTTC. Translation: CASSLDGDRANEQFF.

This clonotype was seen repeatedly, ten times or more. The chain uses TRBV6-1 and TRBJ1-5; no firm D call. The germline gives CDR1 MNHNS, CDR2 SASEGT. The ends were cut back, 7 bases at V and 0 bases at J, with 4 bases in the middle. The CDR3 extends over 12 amino acids. Here the CDR3 DNA reads TGTGCCAGCACGGTTAGCAATCAGCCCCAGCATTTT. Protein product: CASTVSNQPQHF.

On this clonotype: Germline and junction disagree at one end, which may indicate a read error. The CDR3 loop reads CGSSQDGVGALENIQYF. DNA of the CDR3: TGTGGCAGCAGCCAAGATGGGGTGGGGGCGCTTGAAAACATTCAGTACTTC. The rearrangement links TRBV14 to TRBJ2-3, with D tentatively TRBD1 (6 bases). Gene TRBJ2-4 matches the end of the DNA better, so the J call may be wrong. CDR1 SGHDN and CDR2 FVKESK come from the germline V gene. CDR3 length: 17 amino acids.

This clonotype came up a few times. The chain employs TRBV7-8 and TRBJ2-1; tentatively, D is TRBD1 or TRBD2 (6 bases each). V lost 5 bases and J 5 bases, leaving 19 bases between the germline ends. The CDR3 loop spans 16 amino acids. Germline values: CDR1 SGHVS, CDR2 FQNEAQ. CDR3 sequence reads: CASSHPGGGGDNEQFF. DNA of the CDR3: TGTGCCAGCAGCCATCCGGGTGGAGGGGGAGACAATGAGCAGTTCTTC.

This clonotype came up many times. The chain combines TRBV11-2 with TRBJ2-5; D gene ambiguous. Trimming cost V 5 bases and J 11 bases, with 12 bases left between them. This CDR3 is 11 amino acids long. Germline CDR1 reads SGHAT; CDR2 reads FQNNGV. The CDR3 nucleotides are TGTGCCAGCAGCCGACTTAATGAGCAGTACTTC. Residues: CASSRLNEQYF. Full variable domain (outside the CDR3, taken from reference TRBV11-2 and TRBJ2-5): EAGVAQSPRYKIIEKRQSVAFWCNPISGHATLYWYQQILGQGPKLLIQFQNNGVVDDSQLPKDRFSAERLKGVDSTLKIQPAKLEDSAVYLCASSRLNEQYFGPGTRLLVL.

This sequence joins TRBV11-2 and TRBJ2-1; D is unclear. V dropped 4 bases and J dropped 9 bases, with 7 bases sitting between them. The CDR3 loop spans 11 amino acids. Germline loops: CDR1 SGHAT, CDR2 FQNNGV. CDR3 coding DNA: TGTGCCAGCAGCTCCTCTGTTGAGCAGTTCTTC. Translation gives CASSSSVEQFF.

This clonotype was counted ten times or more. One base away lies a much larger clone, so this may be a sequencing read error. The V and J genes are TRBV7-2 and TRBJ2-1; TRBD2 aligns across 10 bases. The DNA end is a closer match to TRBJ2-7, so the J assignment may be wrong. CDR1 is SGHTA, CDR2 FQGNSA, per germline. The CDR3 is made up of 13 amino acids. CDR3 sequence (DNA): TGTGCCAGCAGGGCTAGCGGGAGCAATGAGCAGTACTTC. Translated, it gives CASRASGSNEQYF.

The chain uses TRBV4-1 and TRBJ1-2; TRBD1 is a possible D gene (5 bases). CDR3 length: 14 residues. CDR1 MGHRA and CDR2 YSYEKL come from the germline V gene. Trimming took off 4 bases at V and 4 bases at J, with 13 bases between the two ends. For the CDR3, the DNA is TGCGCCAGCAGCCCGGCCCAGGGTTCCTATGGCTACACCTTC. Its translation is CASSPAQGSYGYTF.

This clonotype showed up many times. The chain recombines TRBV5-1 with TRBJ2-7; a possible D gene is TRBD1 (6 bases). V lost 4 bases, J lost 3 bases, and 11 bases lay in between. The V gene's germline CDR1 is SGHRS and CDR2 YFSETQ. The length of the CDR3 is 13 residues. The CDR3 is CASSIRDNYEQYF. The DNA of the CDR3 is TGCGCCAGCAGCATCCGGGACAACTACGAGCAGTACTTC.

Many counts were recorded for this clonotype. The CDR3 coding sequence is TGCGCCAGCAGCCAAGATTGGGGGGGGTACCTAGCCAAAAACATTCAGTACTTC. It specifies CASSQDWGGYLAKNIQYF. The chain employs TRBV4-1 and TRBJ2-4, with 7 bases that match TRBD2. CDR1 and CDR2 from the germline V gene are MGHRA and YSYEKL. There are 18 residues in the CDR3. V gave up 0 bases and J gave up 0 bases; unmatched junction bases: 8.

The V gene is TRBV7-3, the J gene TRBJ1-1; no firm D call. The CDR3 sequence is 14 residues long. Trimming took off 0 bases at V and 4 bases at J, with 9 bases between the two ends. Germline lookup yields CDR1 SGHTA and CDR2 FQGTGA. CDR3 in amino acids: CASSLTGESTEAFF. The CDR3 DNA follows: TGTGCCAGCAGCTTAACCGGGGAGTCCACTGAAGCTTTCTTT.

This clonotype is medium-sized. The chain links TRBV7-9 to TRBJ1-4; D uncertain. Trimming pared 3 bases from V and 8 bases from J, leaving 4 bases between. The germline CDR1 and CDR2 sequences are SEHNR and FQNEAQ (reference sequence). CDR3 length equals 11 residues. The DNA for the CDR3 is TGTGCCAGCAGCTTCTCCGAAAAACTGTTTTTT. This encodes CASSFSEKLFF.

The chain couples TRBV6-6 to TRBJ2-3, with 9 bases fitting TRBD1. CDR1 and CDR2 (germline): MNHNY, SVGAGI (reference sequence). The trim removed 7 bases at V and 3 bases at J, leaving 8 bases unmatched. CDR3 length equals 15 residues. The CDR3 nucleotides are TGTGCCAGCAACCGGGACAGGGTCCTGACAGATACGCAGTATTTT. This sequence encodes CASNRDRVLTDTQYF.

Notes on this clonotype: This may be a read error, as it is one base from a much larger clone. The gene calls are TRBV11-2 and TRBJ1-1; 10 bases agree with TRBD1. Germline V gives CDR1 SGHAT, CDR2 FQNNGV. The CDR3 runs to 15 residues. The CDR3 spells CVSNRQGAGFTEAFF. Here the CDR3 DNA reads TGTGTCAGCAACCGACAGGGGGCAGGGTTCACTGAAGCTTTCTTT. Full variable domain (rest looked up from reference TRBV11-2 and TRBJ1-1): EAGVAQSPRYKIIEKRQSVAFWCNPISGHATLYWYQQILGQGPKLLIQFQNNGVVDDSQLPKDRFSAERLKGVDSTLKIQPAKLEDSAVYLCVSNRQGAGFTEAFFGQGTRLTVV.

The chain links TRBV19 to TRBJ1-5; D is ambiguous. This CDR3 is 14 amino acids long. Germline V gene lookup returns CDR1 LNHDA and CDR2 SQIVND (reference sequence). Trimming pared 4 bases from V and 4 bases from J, leaving 11 bases between. As DNA, the CDR3 is TGTGCCAGTAGTACGAGTAGGGAGAATCAGCCCCAGCATTTT. Translation gives CASSTSRENQPQHF. Full variable domain (missing parts from reference TRBV19 and TRBJ1-5): DGGITQSPKYLFRKEGQNVTLSCEQNLNHDAMYWYRQDPGQGLRLIYYSQIVNDFQKGDIAEGYSVSREKKESFPLTVTSAQKNPTAFYLCASSTSRENQPQHFGDGTRLSIL.

This clonotype has at least ten counts. This sequence joins TRBV10-2 and TRBJ2-7, with D possibly being TRBD2 (6 bases). This CDR3 is 15 amino acids long. Per germline, CDR1 WSHSY and CDR2 SAAADI. The germline V and J ends were trimmed by 7 bases and 7 bases, with 23 bases remaining between them. The CDR3 protein is CASKLGLSRGGEQYF. CDR3 DNA: TGCGCCAGCAAATTGGGACTGTCGAGGGGCGGTGAGCAGTACTTC.

The sample holds many counts of this clonotype. V gene TRBV6-1 combines with J gene TRBJ2-7; 10 positions agree with TRBD2. The length of the CDR3 is 15 residues. Looked up from germline, CDR1 is MNHNS and CDR2 is SASEGT. V was pared by 6 bases and J by 0 bases, with 5 bases of the junction left unmatched. CDR3 residues: CASRTGLAVSYEQYF. The CDR3 DNA sequence: TGTGCCAGCAGAACCGGACTAGCGGTCTCCTACGAGCAGTACTTC.

This clonotype has just a few counts. The rearrangement joins TRBV4-3 to TRBJ2-1; 8 bases are a match to TRBD2. The end of the DNA is better explained by TRBJ2-7, so the J call may be wrong. The germline V gene has CDR1 LGHNA and CDR2 YSLEER. The CDR3 spans 19 residues. For the CDR3, the DNA is TGCGCCAGCAGCCTCCTAATAGCGGGATCGGGGACCAGCTCCTACGAGCAGTACTTC. Its protein product is CASSLLIAGSGTSSYEQYF.

The rearrangement joins TRBV7-9 to TRBJ2-3; D not resolved. V lost 3 bases and J 4 bases, leaving 14 bases between the germline ends. The length of the CDR3 is 15 residues. Germline V gives CDR1 SEHNR, CDR2 FQNEAQ (reference sequence). The CDR3 is CASSFSASLPDTQYF. The CDR3 DNA reads TGTGCCAGCAGCTTTAGTGCTAGTCTCCCAGATACGCAGTATTTT.

A few counts support this clonotype. The CDR3 end shows no conserved phenylalanine or tryptophan, and so a read error is likely. No DNA is shown, since the ends of the CDR3 on it are uncertain; the CDR3 is the one TCRdb lists. The CDR3 sequence is CASSLVLSYEQYFGN. The V call is TRBV7-6, the J call TRBJ2-1. From germline, CDR1 is SGHVS and CDR2 FNYEAQ. The length of the CDR3 is 15 amino acids, counting both ends.

This clonotype has at least ten counts. The V and J genes are TRBV6-1 and TRBJ2-7, with 10 bases aligning to TRBD2. CDR1 MNHNS and CDR2 SASEGT come from the germline V gene. The CDR3 sequence is 15 residues long. V gave up 5 bases and J gave up 6 bases; unmatched junction bases: 10. The CDR3 loop reads CASSHRTSGRFEQYF. CDR3 nucleotide sequence: TGTGCCAGCAGTCATAGGACTAGCGGCAGGTTCGAGCAGTACTTC.

As for this clonotype: The germline gene is not matched at one end of the junction; a read error may be the cause. The chain has TRBV5-1 and TRBJ1-3; no clear D. The CDR3 is 15 residues long. Germline V gene sequence: CDR1 SGHRS, CDR2 YFSETQ. The chain's CDR3 is CASSLDGSSGNTMYF. For the CDR3, the DNA is TGCGCCAGCAGCTTGGACGGTAGCTCTGGAAACACCATGTATTTT.

This clonotype was seen a few times. The chain joins TRBV7-3 to TRBJ2-7, with D possibly being TRBD1 (5 bases). The J call may be incorrect, as the DNA end agrees better with TRBJ2-1. CDR1 SGHTA and CDR2 FQGTGA come from the germline V gene. CDR3 length: 13 residues. The chain's CDR3 is CASSLLLGQEQFF. Written as DNA, the CDR3 is TGTGCCAGCAGCTTATTGTTGGGGCAGGAGCAGTTCTTC.

This chain links TRBV5-3 with TRBJ2-5, with 8 nucleotides matching TRBD1. The J call may be faulty, since TRBJ2-7 better matches the DNA end. TRBV5-3 is marked as an open reading frame, function uncertain. The CDR3 runs 14 residues. In DNA form, the CDR3 reads TGTGCCAGCAGCCAACAGGGGGTCTCCTACGAGCAGTACTTC. As protein: CASSQQGVSYEQYF.

This clonotype was counted once. The CDR3 DNA reads as TGTGCCAGCTCCCCCTTAGCGGGAGCGTCGCAGTACTTC. It yields the protein CASSPLAGASQYF. The chain recombines TRBV7-6 with TRBJ2-4, with 9 nucleotides matching TRBD2. CDR3 size: 13 residues. Germline V gives CDR1 SGHVS, CDR2 FNYEAQ. Unmatched junction bases numbered 12, after V lost 8 bases and J lost 13 bases.

The rearrangement joins TRBV7-4 to TRBJ2-5, with a possible D match to TRBD2 (5 bases). Trimming removed 10 bases from V and 4 bases from J, with 13 bases in between. This CDR3 is 12 amino acids long. Per germline, CDR1 SGHVT and CDR2 SQSDAQ. DNA of the CDR3: TGTGCCATAGAGGGTCGTGGAGAGACCCAGTACTTC. Translation: CAIEGRGETQYF.

In the case of this clonotype: This likely comes from a read error, as the CDR3 has no conserved phenylalanine or tryptophan at its end. No DNA is shown, since the ends of the CDR3 on it are uncertain; the CDR3 is the one TCRdb lists. The chain combines TRBV15 with TRBJ2-6; TRBD1 reflects the table's D call only, with no check against the DNA. CDR1 and CDR2 (germline): LNHNV, YYDKDF (reference sequence). A total of 9 residues make up the CDR3, ends included. CDR3 loop: CATSRGSGT.

This clonotype is termed large. The CDR3 bases are TGTGCCAGCAGCTTAGATCACTCTGGGGCCAACGTCCTGACTTTC. Its protein product is CASSLDHSGANVLTF. The chain carries TRBV7-3 and TRBJ2-6; D is unresolved. From germline, CDR1 is SGHTA and CDR2 FQGTGA. The length of the CDR3 is 15 residues. V lost 2 bases to trimming and J lost 0 bases, with 5 bases between them.

This rearrangement joins TRBV28 to TRBJ2-5; 9 positions match TRBD1. With the DNA end fitting TRBJ2-1 better, the J assignment may be wrong. CDR3 length: 15 amino acids. CDR1 is MDHEN and CDR2 is SYDVKM in the germline V gene. The CDR3 DNA reads TGTGCCAGCAGTTGGGACAGGGACCAGGGAAATGAGCAGTTCTTC. This sequence encodes CASSWDRDQGNEQFF.

This clonotype was detected many times. V is TRBV5-1 and J is TRBJ1-1; D not resolved. The CDR3 has 13 residues. The V end was cut by 0 bases, the J end by 7 bases, with 10 bases between. Germline-derived CDR1 and CDR2 are SGHRS and YFSETQ. CDR3 DNA: TGCGCCAGCAGCTTGGAAAACCCAGGTGAAGCTTTCTTT. It is translated as CASSLENPGEAFF.